A selection of T cell receptor beta chains follows, all from one sample in a study of PD-L1 blockade in urothelial cancer. Using immunoSEQ multiplex PCR, the repertoire was profiled, and TCRdb retains in-frame clones only, with some absent. The table shows tens of thousands of clones, with about 76% occurring only once. Sequenced here: PBMCs, sampled around atezolizumab (anti-PD-L1) treatment. Receptor source: a man between 70 and 80 years old with urothelial cancer. Each CDR3 is given with its conserved first and last residue. Each record gives: J gene, CDR3 length, V gene, CDR3 protein.

J gene: TRBJ1-4; CDR3 length: 13; V gene: TRBV10-1; CDR3 protein: CASSGGRREKLFF
J gene: TRBJ1-2; CDR3 length: 12; V gene: TRBV19; CDR3 protein: CASSMGLGGYTF
J gene: TRBJ2-3; CDR3 length: 16; V gene: TRBV15; CDR3 protein: CAIGQGLSPSTDTQYF
J gene: TRBJ2-7; CDR3 length: 16; V gene: TRBV5-1; CDR3 protein: CASSLRPTEVSYEQYF
J gene: TRBJ1-2; CDR3 length: 12; V gene: TRBV29-1; CDR3 protein: CSVGPGDSGYTF
J gene: TRBJ2-7; CDR3 length: 12; V gene: TRBV10-2; CDR3 protein: CASSARGRFQYF
J gene: TRBJ1-2; CDR3 length: 15; V gene: TRBV19; CDR3 protein: CASSMGRGVGYGYTF
J gene: TRBJ2-2; CDR3 length: 15; V gene: TRBV2; CDR3 protein: CASSYSGMDTGELFF
J gene: TRBJ2-1; CDR3 length: 15; V gene: TRBV29-1; CDR3 protein: CSVLLLAGGYNEQFF
J gene: TRBJ2-2; CDR3 length: 15; V gene: TRBV7-3; CDR3 protein: CASSSSGAYTGELFF
J gene: TRBJ2-2; CDR3 length: 15; V gene: TRBV11-2; CDR3 protein: CASSFTGGTTGELFF
J gene: TRBJ1-2; CDR3 length: 13; V gene: TRBV19; CDR3 protein: CASSVDRHYGYTF
J gene: TRBJ2-5; CDR3 length: 16; V gene: TRBV5-1; CDR3 protein: CASSAMDLGGRETQYF
J gene: TRBJ1-2; CDR3 length: 16; V gene: TRBV27; CDR3 protein: CASSPWGQGADYGYTF
J gene: TRBJ2-1; CDR3 length: 16; V gene: TRBV27; CDR3 protein: CASSSGLAGGLDEQFF
J gene: TRBJ1-1; CDR3 length: 15; V gene: TRBV28; CDR3 protein: CASSLWGQGGTEAFF
J gene: TRBJ1-2; CDR3 length: 14; V gene: TRBV5-1; CDR3 protein: CASSLDLTTYGYTF
J gene: TRBJ1-1; CDR3 length: 14; V gene: TRBV9; CDR3 protein: CASSVSGGNTEAFF
J gene: TRBJ2-7; CDR3 length: 13; V gene: TRBV29-1; CDR3 protein: CSVARTGGREQYF
J gene: TRBJ2-7; CDR3 length: 14; V gene: TRBV7-7; CDR3 protein: CASSLGGPTYEQYF
J gene: TRBJ2-3; CDR3 length: 15; V gene: TRBV30; CDR3 protein: CAWSADRPSTDTQYF
J gene: TRBJ2-1; CDR3 length: 13; V gene: TRBV18; CDR3 protein: CASSPSDSREQFF
J gene: TRBJ2-7; CDR3 length: 14; V gene: TRBV28; CDR3 protein: CASSSGKTSYEQYF
J gene: TRBJ2-3; CDR3 length: 14; V gene: TRBV11-2; CDR3 protein: CASSPGGGVDTQYF
J gene: TRBJ2-7; CDR3 length: 15; V gene: TRBV19; CDR3 protein: CASSEGTSGAYEQYF
J gene: TRBJ2-1; CDR3 length: 15; V gene: TRBV6-6; CDR3 protein: CASSYGTSGSHEQFF
J gene: TRBJ2-1; CDR3 length: 17; V gene: TRBV7-9; CDR3 protein: CASSLGLAGETYNEQFF
J gene: TRBJ2-3; CDR3 length: 16; V gene: TRBV9; CDR3 protein: CASSARDRGLADTQYF
J gene: TRBJ1-1; CDR3 length: 15; V gene: TRBV6-1; CDR3 protein: CASSEWGLKNTEAFF
J gene: TRBJ2-7; CDR3 length: 13; V gene: TRBV5-1; CDR3 protein: CASSLVPGYEQYF
J gene: TRBJ2-7; CDR3 length: 15; V gene: TRBV18; CDR3 protein: CASSPLGEVVYEQYF
J gene: TRBJ1-4; CDR3 length: 14; V gene: TRBV30; CDR3 protein: CAWRPAGRNEKLFF
J gene: TRBJ2-3; CDR3 length: 16; V gene: TRBV6-5; CDR3 protein: CASSYSRTSQAGAQYF
J gene: TRBJ2-1; CDR3 length: 14; V gene: TRBV29-1; CDR3 protein: CSVPDRVGYNEQFF
J gene: TRBJ2-2; CDR3 length: 14; V gene: TRBV12-5; CDR3 protein: CASGSTGPTGELFF
J gene: TRBJ1-1; CDR3 length: 15; V gene: TRBV5-1; CDR3 protein: CASSLEGQEYTEAFF
J gene: TRBJ2-1; CDR3 length: 16; V gene: TRBV5-1; CDR3 protein: CASSRTSGSRYNEQFF
J gene: TRBJ2-1; CDR3 length: 12; V gene: TRBV7-2; CDR3 protein: CASSLGGTEQFF
J gene: TRBJ2-7; CDR3 length: 14; V gene: TRBV6-1; CDR3 protein: CASSENRNLAGVRF
J gene: TRBJ2-2; CDR3 length: 14; V gene: TRBV5-4; CDR3 protein: CASSPDLNTGELFF
J gene: TRBJ2-5; CDR3 length: 16; V gene: TRBV4-1; CDR3 protein: CASSQGPEATGETQYF
J gene: TRBJ2-5; CDR3 length: 18; V gene: TRBV6-1; CDR3 protein: CASSEPLGRGREGETQYF